The 27 T cell receptor beta chains in this list originate from one sample, sequenced in a study of blood T cell repertoires in COVID-19. Method: immunoSEQ multiplex PCR; TCRdb's copy keeps in-frame clones and lacks some. The sample consists of approximately 300,000 clones, about 89% of them appearing once. Material: peripheral blood. The origin of the receptors is a man aged 40-50 years with acute or convalescent COVID-19.

This clone was seen a single time. The rearrangement links TRBV19 to TRBJ1-1; 8 nucleotides line up with TRBD1. Germline lookup yields CDR1 LNHDA and CDR2 SQIVND (reference sequence). V gave up 2 bases and J gave up 7 bases; unmatched junction bases: 6. The length of the CDR3 is 14 residues. For the CDR3, the DNA is TGTGCCAGTAGTATAAAAGGCAGGGGGCTTGAAGCTTTCTTT. Translated, it gives CASSIKGRGLEAFF.

The chain's CDR3 is CASSRGTVKSYNEQFF. The CDR3 DNA sequence: TGTGCCAGTAGTCGAGGGACAGTGAAATCCTACAATGAGCAGTTCTTC. The genes are TRBV19 and TRBJ2-1; 7 bases align to TRBD1. After removal of 5 bases from V and 1 base from J, the junction contained 8 bases not matched to a gene. Germline-derived CDR1 and CDR2 are LNHDA and SQIVND (reference sequence). This CDR3 spans 16 amino acids.

This clone was observed once. The chain uses TRBV2 and TRBJ2-2; a possible D gene is TRBD2 (6 bases). This CDR3 contains 16 residues. V lost 2 bases and J lost 1, with 11 bases in between. Germline CDR1 SNHLY, CDR2 FYNNEI. The CDR3: CASSESGTRNTGELFF. The CDR3 nucleotides are TGTGCCAGCAGTGAATCCGGGACTCGGAACACCGGGGAGCTGTTTTTT.

The chain recombines TRBV2 with TRBJ1-2, with D possibly being TRBD1 (6 bases). Germline CDR1 reads SNHLY; CDR2 reads FYNNEI. The ends were cut back, 6 bases at V and 2 bases at J, with 16 bases in the middle. The CDR3 runs 15 residues. CDR3: CASRREQDRNYGYTF. As DNA, the CDR3 is TGTGCCAGCAGAAGAGAACAGGACAGAAACTATGGCTACACCTTC.

This sequence joins TRBV7-8 and TRBJ2-5; D possibly corresponds to TRBD2 (5 bases). This CDR3 has 15 amino acids. Trimming left V 1 base short and J 3 bases short, with 12 bases between. From germline, CDR1 is SGHVS and CDR2 FQNEAQ. CDR3 nucleotide sequence: TGTGCCAGCAGCTTAGACTGGACGGGGAAAGAGACCCAGTACTTC. Its protein product is CASSLDWTGKETQYF.

The rearrangement joins TRBV5-8 to TRBJ2-7; the D gene is possibly TRBD2 (6 bases). Germline V gives CDR1 SGHTS, CDR2 YDEGEE. The CDR3 covers 15 residues. The V end lost 0 bases, the J end lost 7 bases, and 17 bases lay between the germline ends. The CDR3 spells CASSLVKASGGEQYF. CDR3 DNA: TGTGCCAGCAGCTTGGTGAAGGCCTCCGGGGGTGAGCAGTACTTC.

The chain employs TRBV12-5 and TRBJ1-1, with D unresolved. Germline CDR1 LGHNT, CDR2 FRNRAP. Trimming left V 6 bases short and J 1 base short, with 6 bases between. The CDR3 loop spans 12 amino acids. This CDR3 reads CASGPRNTEAFF. The CDR3 region has the DNA TGTGCTAGTGGGCCCAGGAACACTGAAGCTTTCTTT.

The V call is TRBV7-9, the J call TRBJ2-3; 8 bases agree with TRBD1. With 8 bases clipped from V and 1 base from J, the junction kept 5 bases outside the gene matches. From germline, CDR1 is SEHNR and CDR2 FQNEAQ (reference sequence). CDR3 size: 14 residues. CDR3 region: CASGEDRGTDTQYF. The CDR3 DNA sequence: TGTGCCAGCGGCGAGGACAGGGGCACAGATACGCAGTATTTT.

The chain carries TRBV7-9 and TRBJ1-4; D is unresolved. V was cut by 4 bases and J by 4 bases, with 16 bases left in between. The CDR3 length is 16 residues. Looked up from germline, CDR1 is SEHNR and CDR2 is FQNEAQ (reference sequence). Written as DNA, the CDR3 is TGTGCCAGCAGCTCCCCCCGACGGGAACTTAATGAAAAACTGTTTTTT. It translates to CASSSPRRELNEKLFF.

The chain employs TRBV29-1 and TRBJ1-3, with D perhaps TRBD1 (5 bases). CDR3 length: 15 residues. V shed 5 bases and J shed 4 bases, with 18 bases lying between them. Per germline, CDR1 SQVTM and CDR2 ANQGSEA. CDR3: CSVRDDKAGGNTIYF. As DNA, the CDR3 is TGCAGCGTTCGCGACGACAAGGCAGGGGGAAACACCATATATTTT. The whole variable domain, remainder taken from reference TRBV29-1 and TRBJ1-3, is SAVISQKPSRDICQRGTSLTIQCQVDSQVTMMFWYRQQPGQSLTLIATANQGSEATYESGFVIDKFPISRPNLTFSTLTVSNMSPEDSSIYLCSVRDDKAGGNTIYFGEGSWLTVV.

The V gene is TRBV12-3 or TRBV12-4, the J gene TRBJ2-1, with D perhaps matching TRBD2 (6 bases). V was trimmed by 6 bases and J by 15 bases, leaving 15 bases between them. This CDR3 comprises 11 residues. CDR3 DNA: TGTGCCAGCAGCCGGGGACTCTTGTTGTTCTTC. This translates into CASSRGLLLFF.

V is TRBV10-1 and J is TRBJ2-3, with 9 bases that match TRBD1. The CDR3 covers 15 residues. CDR1 is WNHNN, CDR2 SYGVQD, per germline (reference sequence). V lost 5 bases, J lost 4 bases, and 7 bases stayed unmatched. CDR3 in amino acids: CASSYRDRASDTQYF. For the CDR3, the DNA is TGCGCCAGCAGTTACCGGGACAGGGCGTCAGATACGCAGTATTTT.

The chain is built from TRBV13 and TRBJ1-5; no clear D. This CDR3 comprises 12 residues. V lost 4 bases, J lost 5 bases, and 6 bases lay in between. From germline, CDR1 is PRHDT and CDR2 FYEKMQ (reference sequence). The CDR3 DNA reads as TGTGCCAGCAGCTCCCGGGATCAGCCCCAGCATTTT. It translates to CASSSRDQPQHF.

A single count supports this clone. This chain uses TRBV3-1 (or the pseudogene TRBV3-2) with TRBJ2-7; 10 bases match TRBD1. This CDR3 has 14 amino acids. The trim removed 6 bases at V and 3 bases at J, leaving 5 bases unmatched. Germline CDR1 is LGHDT and CDR2 is YNNKEL (reference sequence). The CDR3 loop reads CASSYGTGDYEQYF. CDR3 nucleotide sequence: TGTGCCAGCAGTTACGGGACAGGGGACTACGAGCAGTACTTC.

The chain couples TRBV3-1 (or the pseudogene TRBV3-2) to TRBJ1-2; TRBD1 agrees at 7 bases. The J segment lost 7 bases and the V segment lost 4 bases, leaving 9 bases of the junction unmatched. CDR3 length: 14 amino acids. CDR1 and CDR2 from the germline V gene are LGHDT and YNNKEL (reference sequence). The CDR3 protein is CASSLGQVPGGYTF. CDR3 nucleotides: TGTGCCAGCAGCCTCGGACAGGTGCCAGGTGGCTACACCTTC.

The chain carries TRBV2 and TRBJ1-6; no clear D. The ends were cut back, 6 bases at V and 7 bases at J, with 16 bases in the middle. Germline-derived CDR1 and CDR2 are SNHLY and FYNNEI. The CDR3 has 15 residues. The CDR3 bases are TGTGCCAGCAGGGTGGTCGGGATGGGGAATTCACCCCTCCACTTT. Protein: CASRVVGMGNSPLHF.

The chain carries TRBV12-5 and TRBJ1-5; D might be TRBD1 (5 bases). CDR3 length: 14 amino acids. CDR1 is LGHNT and CDR2 is FRNRAP in the germline V gene. The V end lost 2 bases, the J end lost 5 bases, and 10 bases lay between the germline ends. CDR3 coding DNA: TGTGCTAGTGGTTTGAGAGGGGAGGATCAGCCCCAGCATTTT. Amino acid sequence: CASGLRGEDQPQHF.

V is TRBV5-1 and J is TRBJ1-2; TRBD1 agrees at 8 bases. V shed 1 base, J shed 4 bases, and the junction held 6 bases outside the gene matches. Per germline, CDR1 SGHRS and CDR2 YFSETQ. The CDR3 has 15 amino acids. The CDR3 is CASSLSTGTGYGYTF. The DNA of the CDR3 is TGCGCCAGCAGCTTGTCGACCGGGACAGGCTATGGCTACACCTTC.

V and J are TRBV9 and TRBJ1-1, with D possibly being TRBD1 (6 bases). Per the germline V gene, CDR1 is SGDLS and CDR2 is YYNGEE. Trimming shortened V by 4 bases and J by 6 bases, and 10 bases separated the two germline ends. The CDR3 contains 12 residues. CDR3 residues: CASSPWGPEAFF. The DNA of the CDR3 is TGTGCCAGCAGCCCCTGGGGGCCTGAAGCTTTCTTT.

The chain links TRBV24-1 to TRBJ1-1; TRBD1 is a possible D gene (5 bases). Per germline, CDR1 KGHDR and CDR2 SFDVKD. This CDR3 contains 18 residues. Trimming stripped 4 bases from V and 1 base from J, with 21 bases between. The CDR3 nucleotides are TGTGCCACCAGTGACTACTATGAACCTCAGGGTTGGAACACTGAAGCTTTCTTT. Its translation: CATSDYYEPQGWNTEAFF.

This chain joins TRBV10-3 and TRBJ2-1; 12 nucleotides align to TRBD1. J lost 6 bases, V lost 7 bases, and 7 bases had no gene match. The germline CDR1 and CDR2 sequences are ENHRY and SYGVKD. The CDR3 loop spans 15 amino acids. This chain's CDR3 is CAITSGQGARNEQFF. In DNA, the CDR3 is TGTGCCATCACCTCGGGACAGGGGGCACGCAATGAGCAGTTCTTC.

In its sample, this clone was seen once. The chain links TRBV30 to TRBJ1-2; TRBD1 is a possible D gene (5 bases). This CDR3 contains 14 residues. Germline CDR1 GTSNPN, CDR2 SVGIG (reference sequence). Trimming pared 4 bases from V and 4 bases from J, leaving 16 bases between. CDR3 protein: CAWTHGGVGYGYTF. Here the CDR3 DNA reads TGTGCCTGGACCCACGGAGGGGTTGGCTATGGCTACACCTTC.

The rearrangement joins TRBV5-1 to TRBJ2-3; 12 bases are shared with TRBD2. This CDR3 is built from 15 residues. Unmatched junction bases numbered 2, after V lost 2 bases and J lost 4 bases. The germline V gene encodes CDR1 SGHRS and CDR2 YFSETQ. The CDR3 nucleotides read TGCGCCAGCAGCTTAACTAGCGGGGGGCCAGATACGCAGTATTTT. Its protein product is CASSLTSGGPDTQYF.

The chain joins TRBV19 to TRBJ1-5, with 11 nucleotides matching TRBD1. This CDR3 has 16 residues. The ends lost 4 bases at V and 8 bases at J; junction bases unmatched: 10. Looked up from germline, CDR1 is LNHDA and CDR2 is SQIVND (reference sequence). Here the CDR3 DNA reads TGTGCCAGTAGTACCCAAGGACAGGGGGCTGAGGAGCCCCAGCATTTT. Amino acid sequence: CASSTQGQGAEEPQHF.

This clone was found once. The chain combines TRBV29-1 with TRBJ1-1; unclear D gene. Deletions cut 2 bases from V and 2 bases from J, with 9 bases between. The germline V gene has CDR1 SQVTM and CDR2 ANQGSEA. There are 13 residues in the CDR3. DNA for the CDR3: TGCAGCGTTGAAATCCATTTTAACACTGAAGCTTTCTTT. As protein: CSVEIHFNTEAFF.

CDR3 sequence (DNA): TGTGCCAGCAGCCTACAGGGAAGCAATCAGCCCCAGCATTTT. Translating it yields CASSLQGSNQPQHF. The chain recombines TRBV7-9 with TRBJ1-5; D might be TRBD1 (6 bases). The germline V gene encodes CDR1 SEHNR and CDR2 FQNEAQ (reference sequence). This CDR3 region has 14 residues. V lost 5 bases to trimming and J lost 1 base, with 9 bases between them.

This clone was counted a single time. The chain has TRBV5-6 and TRBJ2-3, with D perhaps matching TRBD1 (6 bases). V was cut by 0 bases and J by 2 bases, with 7 bases left in between. The CDR3 is 14 residues long. Germline lookup yields CDR1 SGHDT and CDR2 YYEEEE. The CDR3 coding sequence is TGTGCCAGCAGCTTGGGACAGGCCACAGATACGCAGTATTTT. Its translation is CASSLGQATDTQYF.